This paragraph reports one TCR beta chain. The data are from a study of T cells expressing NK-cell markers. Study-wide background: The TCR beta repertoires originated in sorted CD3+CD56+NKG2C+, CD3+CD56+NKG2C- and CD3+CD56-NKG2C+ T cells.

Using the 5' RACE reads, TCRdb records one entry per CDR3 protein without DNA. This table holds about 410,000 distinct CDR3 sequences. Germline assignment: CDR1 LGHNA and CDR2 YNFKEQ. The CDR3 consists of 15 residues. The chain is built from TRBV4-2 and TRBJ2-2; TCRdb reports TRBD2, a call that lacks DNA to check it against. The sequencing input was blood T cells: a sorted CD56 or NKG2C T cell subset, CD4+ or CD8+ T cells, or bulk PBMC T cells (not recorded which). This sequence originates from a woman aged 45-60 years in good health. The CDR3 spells CASSASGLSTGELFF.